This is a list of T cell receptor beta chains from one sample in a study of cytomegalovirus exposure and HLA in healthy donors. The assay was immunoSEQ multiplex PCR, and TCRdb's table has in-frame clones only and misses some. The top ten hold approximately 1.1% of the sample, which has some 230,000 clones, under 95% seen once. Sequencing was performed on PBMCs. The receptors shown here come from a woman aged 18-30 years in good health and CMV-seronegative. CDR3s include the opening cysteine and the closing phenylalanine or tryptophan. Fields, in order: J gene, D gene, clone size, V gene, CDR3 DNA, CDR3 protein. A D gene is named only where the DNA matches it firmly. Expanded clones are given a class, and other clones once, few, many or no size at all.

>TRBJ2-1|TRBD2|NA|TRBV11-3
TGTGCCAGCAGCTTAGTACTAGCGGGCTACAATGAGCAGTTCTTC
CASSLVLAGYNEQFF
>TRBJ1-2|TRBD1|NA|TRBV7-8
TGTGCCAGCAGCTTAGGGGACAGGGGAATCTATGGCTACACCTTC
CASSLGDRGIYGYTF
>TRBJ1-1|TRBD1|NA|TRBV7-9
TGTGCCAGCACTCTCGGGACAGCGAACACTGAAGCTTTCTTT
CASTLGTANTEAFF
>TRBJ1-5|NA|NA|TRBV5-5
TGTGCCAGCAGCTTCACAGCAGGGGTGAATCAGCCCCAGCATTTT
CASSFTAGVNQPQHF
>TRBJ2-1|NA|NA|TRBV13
TGTGCCAGCAGAGGGGCCACGGACAATGAGCAGTTCTTC
CASRGATDNEQFF
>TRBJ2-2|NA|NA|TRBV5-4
TGTGCCAGCAGCTTGGCCCTACGCGGAGCGAACACCGGGGAGCTGTTTTTT
CASSLALRGANTGELFF
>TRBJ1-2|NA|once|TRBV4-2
TGTGCCAGCAGCCAAGTCCCTCCCGAGGGCGGCTACACCTTC
CASSQVPPEGGYTF
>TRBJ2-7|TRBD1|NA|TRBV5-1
TGCGCCAGCAGCTACCCTGACAGGGGGCCCTCTCGGGAGCAGTACTTC
CASSYPDRGPSREQYF
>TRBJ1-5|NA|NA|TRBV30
TGTGCCTGGAGTGTACCCACAGGAATCAATCAGCCCCAGCATTTT
CAWSVPTGINQPQHF
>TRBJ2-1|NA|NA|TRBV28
TGTGCCAGCAGTTCCCGCTTAGGAGGATACAATGAGCAGTTCTTC
CASSSRLGGYNEQFF
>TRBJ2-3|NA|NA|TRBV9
TGTGCCAGCAGCGTAGGTAGCGGTGGGGATACGCAGTATTTT
CASSVGSGGDTQYF
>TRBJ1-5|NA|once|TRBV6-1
TGTGCCAGCAGTGGAGGAATTAGCAATCAGCCCCAGCATTTT
CASSGGISNQPQHF
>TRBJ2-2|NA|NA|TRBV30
TGTGCCTGGAGTGCAATAGGGGGAAGGACCGGGGAGCTGTTTTTT
CAWSAIGGRTGELFF
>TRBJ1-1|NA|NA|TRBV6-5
TGTGCCCTTAGTAGAAAAGCTTTCTTT
CALSRKAFF
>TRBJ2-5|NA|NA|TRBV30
TGTGCCTGGAGTTCCGGGTTCCAAGAGACCCAGTACTTC
CAWSSGFQETQYF
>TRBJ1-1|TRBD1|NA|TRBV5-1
TGCGCCAGCAGCCCGGGACAGGGTGGAACTGAAGCTTTCTTT
CASSPGQGGTEAFF
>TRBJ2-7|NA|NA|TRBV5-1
TGCGCCAGCAGGACAAATAGCGGCAGGAACTACGAGCAGTACTTC
CASRTNSGRNYEQYF
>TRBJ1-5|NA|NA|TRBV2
TGTGCCAGCAGTACCTCAGCGCTTGCGCCTAGGGGATACTATCAGCCCCAGCATTTT
CASSTSALAPRGYYQPQHF
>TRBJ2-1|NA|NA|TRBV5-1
TGCGCCAGCAGCCCGGCAGGTTCCTACAATGAGCAGTTCTTC
CASSPAGSYNEQFF
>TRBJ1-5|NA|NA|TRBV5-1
TGCGCCAGCAGTCTGCCCCGGGAGCCCCAGCATTTT
CASSLPREPQHF
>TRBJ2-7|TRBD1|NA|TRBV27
TGTGCCAGCAGTATTTACCAGGGGGCGCTTCAAGAGCAGTACTTC
CASSIYQGALQEQYF
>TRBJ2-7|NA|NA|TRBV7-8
TGTGCCAGCAGCTTATTCCAGGGTTACTCCTACGAGCAGTACTTC
CASSLFQGYSYEQYF
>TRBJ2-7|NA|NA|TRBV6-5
TGTGCCAGCAGTTACTCGGGCAGGGCCTACGAGCAGTACTTC
CASSYSGRAYEQYF
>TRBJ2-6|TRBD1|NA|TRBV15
TGTGCCACCAGCAGAGGGCAGGGGGCGCGTTTTGGGGCCAACGTCCTGACTTTC
CATSRGQGARFGANVLTF
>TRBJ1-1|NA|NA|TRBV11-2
TGTGCCAGCAGCTTTTGGCAGGGGCGACAGAACACTGAAGCTTTCTTT
CASSFWQGRQNTEAFF
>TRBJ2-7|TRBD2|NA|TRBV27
TGTGCCAGCAGTTTGGGAGGGTACTCCTACGAGCAGTACTTC
CASSLGGYSYEQYF
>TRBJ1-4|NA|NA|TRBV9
TGTGCCAGCAGCGTAGGCGTAGGGGTCCTCATCAATGAAAAACTGTTTTTT
CASSVGVGVLINEKLFF
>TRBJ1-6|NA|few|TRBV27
TGTGCCAGCAGTTGGCAATCTAATTCACCCCTCCACTTT
CASSWQSNSPLHF
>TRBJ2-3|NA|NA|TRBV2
TGTGCCAGCAGTGTAGGACAGTCCAAGACAGATACGCAGTATTTT
CASSVGQSKTDTQYF
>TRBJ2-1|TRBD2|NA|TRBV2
TGTGCCAGCAGTGCCCGAAGCGGGAGGTTCAACAATGAGCAGTTCTTC
CASSARSGRFNNEQFF
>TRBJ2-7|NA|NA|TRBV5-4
TGTGCCAGCAGCCCCGGGACTCGGTACGAGCAGTACTTC
CASSPGTRYEQYF
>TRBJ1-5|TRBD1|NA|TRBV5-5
TGTGCCAGCAGCTGGACAGGGGGGGATCAGCCCCAGCATTTT
CASSWTGGDQPQHF
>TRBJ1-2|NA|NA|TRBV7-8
TGTGCCAGCAGCTTAGCGCTGCCGACAGGTCGGGGTGGCTACACCTTC
CASSLALPTGRGGYTF
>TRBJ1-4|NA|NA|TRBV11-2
TGTGCCAGCAGCTCGCTAACCGGGCCAGGGTTAGCTGAAAAACTGTTTTTT
CASSSLTGPGLAEKLFF
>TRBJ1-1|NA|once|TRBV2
TGTGCCAGCAGGTCTGGCAGGGATGGCACTGAAGCTTTCTTT
CASRSGRDGTEAFF
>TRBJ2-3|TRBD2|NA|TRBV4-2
TGTGCCAGCAGCCAACCCACTAGCGGGAGGGGGAATACGCAGTATTTT
CASSQPTSGRGNTQYF
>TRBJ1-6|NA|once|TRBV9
TGTGCCAGCAGCTCCCGGGAGGGATCACCCCTCCACTTT
CASSSREGSPLHF
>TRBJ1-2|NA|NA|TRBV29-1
TGCAGCGCGGACAGTGGCTATGGCTACACCTTC
CSADSGYGYTF
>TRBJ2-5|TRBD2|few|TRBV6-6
TGTGCCATTCGCCCGGGACTAGCTGGGGAGACCCAGTACTTC
CAIRPGLAGETQYF
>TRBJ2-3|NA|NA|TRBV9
TGTGCCAGCAGCGTAATTACGGGAGTTGGTGCAGATACGCAGTATTTT
CASSVITGVGADTQYF
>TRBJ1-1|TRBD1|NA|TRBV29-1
TGCAGCGCCGCCGGACAGGGTGGTACTGAAGCTTTCTTT
CSAAGQGGTEAFF
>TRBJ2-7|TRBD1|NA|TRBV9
TGTGCCAGCAGCGTAGAAGGGTGGGGACAGGCAAAGCAGTACTTC
CASSVEGWGQAKQYF
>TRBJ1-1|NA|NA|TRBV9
TGTGCCAGCACCCCAGGGTACACTGAAGCTTTCTTT
CASTPGYTEAFF
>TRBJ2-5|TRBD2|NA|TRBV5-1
TGCGCCAGCAACTTCGGGACTAGCGGATTCTCAGAGACCCAGTACTTC
CASNFGTSGFSETQYF
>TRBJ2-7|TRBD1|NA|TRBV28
TGTGCCAGCAGTATTTTCCGGGACAGCAGCTACGAGCAGTACTTC
CASSIFRDSSYEQYF
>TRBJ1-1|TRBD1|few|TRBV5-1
TGCGCCAGCAGCTCGACAGGGAGGAAAACTGAAGCTTTCTTT
CASSSTGRKTEAFF
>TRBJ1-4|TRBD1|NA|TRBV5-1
TGCGCCACACCCGGGACAGGGGAGTATAGGGCTAATGAAAAACTGTTTTTT
CATPGTGEYRANEKLFF
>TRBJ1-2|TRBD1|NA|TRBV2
TGTGCCAGCAGGGGACAGGGGGCCTCCTATGGCTACACCTTC
CASRGQGASYGYTF
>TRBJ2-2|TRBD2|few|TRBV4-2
TGTGCCAGCAGCCAGCGGGAGGGAGACACCGGGGAGCTGTTTTTT
CASSQREGDTGELFF
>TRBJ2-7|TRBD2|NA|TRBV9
TGTGCCAGCAGCCCGTGGGGACTAGCGTATAGCTCCTACGAGCAGTACTTC
CASSPWGLAYSSYEQYF
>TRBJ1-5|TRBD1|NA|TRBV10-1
TGCGCCAGCAGTGCGGGGACAGGGAATCAGCCCCAGCATTTT
CASSAGTGNQPQHF
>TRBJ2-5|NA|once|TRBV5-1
TGCGCCAGCAGCTTGGACAGGCAAGAGACCCAGTACTTC
CASSLDRQETQYF
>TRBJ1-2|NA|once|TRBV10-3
TGTGCCATCAGTGAGGGCCGCAACTATGGCTACACCTTC
CAISEGRNYGYTF
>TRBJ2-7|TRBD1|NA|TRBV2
TGTGCCAGCGGATCGAATCCGATGGGACAGGGCCACGAGCAGTACTTC
CASGSNPMGQGHEQYF
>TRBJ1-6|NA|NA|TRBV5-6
TGTGCCAGCAGCGTGGTGGGGGGTTGGGATAATTCACCCCTCCACTTT
CASSVVGGWDNSPLHF
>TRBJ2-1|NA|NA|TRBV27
TGTGCCAGCAGTACCTACGTCCCGGGGAGCGACGCCTACAATGAGCAGTTCTTC
CASSTYVPGSDAYNEQFF
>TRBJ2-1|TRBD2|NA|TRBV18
TGTGCCAGCTCACTCAGAAGCGGGACCTCCTACAATGAGCAGTTCTTC
CASSLRSGTSYNEQFF
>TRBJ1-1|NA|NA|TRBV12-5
TGTGCTAGTGGTTTGGCGGTGAACACTGAAGCTTTCTTT
CASGLAVNTEAFF